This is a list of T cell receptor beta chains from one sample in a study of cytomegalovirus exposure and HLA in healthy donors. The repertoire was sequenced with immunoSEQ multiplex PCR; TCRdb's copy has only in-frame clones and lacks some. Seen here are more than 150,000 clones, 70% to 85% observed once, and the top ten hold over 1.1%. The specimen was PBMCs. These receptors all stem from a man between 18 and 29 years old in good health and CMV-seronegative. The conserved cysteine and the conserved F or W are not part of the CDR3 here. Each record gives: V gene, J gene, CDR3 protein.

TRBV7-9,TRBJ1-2,ASSFDGLGYT
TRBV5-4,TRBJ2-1,ASSLGGTFGEQF
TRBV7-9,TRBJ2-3,ASSFPGDTQY
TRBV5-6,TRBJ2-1,ASSLTSPNEQF
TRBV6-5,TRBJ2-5,ASSYGTEETQY
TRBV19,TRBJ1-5,ASRDGNYQGSNQPQH
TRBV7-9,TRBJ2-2,ASSLEALNTGELF
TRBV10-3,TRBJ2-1,AISVGLAGVGEQF
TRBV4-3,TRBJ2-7,ASSPYPGGEQY
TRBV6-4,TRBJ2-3,ASRGGQTDTQY
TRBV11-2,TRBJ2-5,ASSLVIVETQY
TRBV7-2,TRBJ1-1,ASSRRGDRGAF
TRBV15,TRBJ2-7,ATSRDVGAGYEQY
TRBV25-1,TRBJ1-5,ASSEFPQNQPQH
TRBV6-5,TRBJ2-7,ASSSGTGANFYEQY
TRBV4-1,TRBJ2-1,ASSGTENEQF
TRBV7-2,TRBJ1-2,ASSSIPGTEYGYT
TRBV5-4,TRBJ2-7,ASSFQDSSYEQY
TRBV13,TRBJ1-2,ASSLGDYGYT
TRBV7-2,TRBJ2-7,ASSLGPGGPYEQY
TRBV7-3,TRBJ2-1,ASSLIASGSVYEQF
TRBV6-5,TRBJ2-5,ASSYITGSQETQY
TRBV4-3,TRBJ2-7,ASSQDTSLAGREQY
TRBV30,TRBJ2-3,ALTGLAGTYTQY
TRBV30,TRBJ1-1,AWSVQGNTEAF
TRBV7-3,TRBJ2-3,ASSFSGAVTDTQY
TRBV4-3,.,ASSQDLASGSYEQY
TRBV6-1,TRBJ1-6,ASSERGYRSPLH
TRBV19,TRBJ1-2,ASSIQEGGSYT
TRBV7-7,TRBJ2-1,ASSLTGGSEQF
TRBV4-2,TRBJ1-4,ASSQQDRGATNEKLF
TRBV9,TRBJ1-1,ASSVGGTEAF
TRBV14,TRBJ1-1,ASSQGAGTEAF
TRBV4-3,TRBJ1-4,ASSQDRGGVAATNEKLF
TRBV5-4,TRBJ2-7,ASSLAGAEYEQY
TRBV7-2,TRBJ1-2,ASSLGDMTHGYT
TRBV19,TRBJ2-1,ASATFTSGGANEQF
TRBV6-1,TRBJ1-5,ASSVFSNQPQH
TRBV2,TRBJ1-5,ASSGVNSNQPQH
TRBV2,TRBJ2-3,ASSDRGATDTQY
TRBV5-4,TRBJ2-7,ASSLSGGPSRYEQY
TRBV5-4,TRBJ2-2,ASSLSQNTGELF
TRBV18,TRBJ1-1,ASSPDRKNTEAF
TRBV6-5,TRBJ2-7,ASSYTDTDQQY
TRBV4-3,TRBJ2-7,ASSHSQGGEQY